This passage covers 19 T cell receptor beta chains from one sample sequenced in a study of shared clonotypes between healthy human individuals. Data came from immunoSEQ multiplex PCR; TCRdb stores just in-frame clones and leaves some out. The table lists around 510,000 clones, about 96% of them singletons. The sequencing sample was made of naive CD4+ T cells sorted from blood. The subset was: CD45RA+ positively selected. All receptors come from a woman aged 30 to 39 in good health.

This clone was counted a single time. This chain uses TRBV11-2 with TRBJ2-7; TRBD2 matches at 12 bases. The CDR3 is made up of 16 amino acids. Germline V gene sequence: CDR1 SGHAT, CDR2 FQNNGV. The V segment lost 6 bases and the J segment 2 bases; nucleotides outside the gene matches: 8. In DNA, the CDR3 is TGTGCCAGCAGTTCCCTAGCGGGAGGGATCACCTACGAGCAGTACTTC. Its protein is CASSSLAGGITYEQYF.

CDR3 protein: CAGGKQDFTGELFF. The CDR3 DNA sequence: TGTGCCGGCGGGAAACAGGACTTCACCGGGGAGCTGTTTTTT. This chain joins TRBV7-8 and TRBJ2-2, with D maybe TRBD2 (6 bases). Germline V gene sequence: CDR1 SGHVS, CDR2 FQNEAQ. V lost 11 bases and J 4 bases, leaving 17 bases between the germline ends. This CDR3 spans 14 amino acids.

This chain uses TRBV28 with TRBJ2-5; D is undetermined. The J call is uncertain, as TRBJ2-7 better fits the DNA end. The germline CDR1 and CDR2 sequences are MDHEN and SYDVKM. The CDR3 is 15 residues long. Written as DNA, the CDR3 is TGTGCCAGCAGTTTGTGGCAGGTTCAGTCCTACGAGCAGTACTTC. It translates to CASSLWQVQSYEQYF.

The chain links TRBV28 to TRBJ2-1; TRBD2 matches 7 bases. The CDR3 totals 15 residues. Germline CDR1 and CDR2: MDHEN and SYDVKM. The ends lost 2 bases at V and 3 bases at J; junction bases unmatched: 4. DNA for the CDR3: TGTGCCAGCAGTTTAGGGCTAGCGGACTACAATGAGCAGTTCTTC. This encodes CASSLGLADYNEQFF.

J is TRBJ2-5 and V is TRBV5-1; no definite D call. The CDR3 contains 13 residues. Germline assignment: CDR1 SGHRS and CDR2 YFSETQ. Trimming took off 1 base at V and 5 bases at J, with 9 bases between the two ends. The CDR3 sequence is CASSLSGWETQYF. CDR3 DNA sequence: TGCGCCAGCAGCTTGTCCGGGTGGGAGACCCAGTACTTC.

The rearrangement uses TRBV30 and TRBJ1-1, with D perhaps matching TRBD1 (5 bases). The CDR3 loop spans 15 amino acids. In germline, CDR1 is GTSNPN, CDR2 SVGIG (reference sequence). Trimming shortened V by 0 bases and J by 4 bases, and 15 bases separated the two germline ends. The CDR3 DNA sequence: TGTGCCTGGAGTGTATCACTGGGTGGGGCCACTGAAGCTTTCTTT. Translation: CAWSVSLGGATEAFF.

This CDR3 is CASSPGGGVGEQYF. DNA of the CDR3: TGTGCCAGCAGCCCCGGAGGGGGCGTGGGCGAGCAGTACTTC. This rearrangement joins TRBV7-9 to TRBJ2-7; weak D call: TRBD1 (7 bases). Trimming left V 5 bases short and J 6 bases short, with 17 bases between. The CDR3 runs 14 residues. CDR1 and CDR2 from the germline V gene are SEHNR and FQNEAQ (reference sequence).

The rearrangement links TRBV27 to TRBJ1-2; D possibly corresponds to TRBD1 (5 bases). The germline V gene encodes CDR1 MNHEY and CDR2 SMNVEV (reference sequence). The CDR3 consists of 14 residues. V was trimmed by 5 bases and J by 5 bases, leaving 15 bases between them. DNA for the CDR3: TGTGCCAGCAGTCCCCGGGGGAATTCTTATGGCTACACCTTC. Residues: CASSPRGNSYGYTF.

V is TRBV2 and J is TRBJ2-1, with 14 bases that match TRBD2. CDR1 is SNHLY, CDR2 FYNNEI, per germline. The CDR3 covers 14 residues. The J segment lost 5 bases and the V segment lost 10 bases, leaving 4 bases of the junction unmatched. This CDR3 reads CATQGLAGDNEQFF. CDR3 bases: TGTGCCACACAGGGACTAGCGGGGGACAATGAGCAGTTCTTC.

The V gene is TRBV28, the J gene TRBJ2-5; a possible D gene is TRBD1 (7 bases). The DNA matches TRBJ2-7 better at its end, which makes the J call doubtful. CDR3 length: 11 residues. From germline, CDR1 is MDHEN and CDR2 SYDVKM. The CDR3 DNA is TGTGCCTCCAGGGGGGAATACGAGCAGTACTTC. Translating it yields CASRGEYEQYF.

This clone was observed once. The chain combines TRBV9 with TRBJ2-5, with 11 nucleotides matching TRBD2. The CDR3 has 17 amino acids. J gave up 1 base and V 2 bases, and 7 bases lay outside the gene matches. Germline V gene sequence: CDR1 SGDLS, CDR2 YYNGEE. CDR3 in DNA: TGTGCCAGCAGCGTTTTAGCGGGAGGGGGGACCCAAGAGACCCAGTACTTC. The encoded protein is CASSVLAGGGTQETQYF. The whole variable domain, filled in from reference TRBV9 and TRBJ2-5, reads DSGVTQTPKHLITATGQRVTLRCSPRSGDLSVYWYQQSLDQGLQFLIQYYNGEERAKGNILERFSAQQFPDLHSELNLSSLELGDSALYFCASSVLAGGGTQETQYFGPGTRLLVL.

The rearrangement uses TRBV29-1 and TRBJ1-1; TRBD1 aligns across 9 bases. CDR3 length equals 15 residues. From germline, CDR1 is SQVTM and CDR2 ANQGSEA. The J segment lost 5 bases and the V segment lost 6 bases, leaving 13 bases of the junction unmatched. CDR3 bases: TGCAGCGTCCGGGACAGGGAGGGCTTGGGGACTGAAGCTTTCTTT. Its protein is CSVRDREGLGTEAFF.

For this clone: Different DNA sequences within this sample yield the same CDR3. The V and J genes are TRBV19 and TRBJ2-7; D may be TRBD1 or TRBD2 (5 bases each). The CDR3 contains 14 residues. Germline values: CDR1 LNHDA, CDR2 SQIVND (reference sequence). Between the trimmed V and J ends, which lost 3 bases and 2 bases, there was a span of 11 bases. Here the CDR3 reads CASSIGTGTYEQYF. The CDR3 nucleotides read TGTGCCAGTAGTATTGGGACGGGTACCTACGAGCAGTACTTC.

This clone was picked up one time. This chain uses TRBV5-1 with TRBJ2-1; 9 bases fit TRBD2. The CDR3 loop spans 16 amino acids. The V and J ends lost 4 bases and 6 bases, in that order; junction bases with no gene match: 11. Germline values: CDR1 SGHRS, CDR2 YFSETQ. The CDR3 protein is CASSIIAGAGPNEQFF. CDR3 bases: TGCGCCAGCAGCATCATAGCGGGAGCGGGCCCCAATGAGCAGTTCTTC.

The V gene is TRBV4-1, the J gene TRBJ1-4; D is perhaps TRBD1 (5 bases). CDR1 and CDR2 (germline): MGHRA, YSYEKL. The CDR3 length is 18 residues. V dropped 0 bases and J dropped 9 bases, with 23 bases sitting between them. CDR3: CASSQDWKPGGRLKKLFF. The DNA of the CDR3 is TGCGCCAGCAGCCAAGATTGGAAGCCGGGGGGACGTTTGAAAAAACTGTTTTTT.

The chain joins TRBV6-1 to TRBJ2-7; the match to TRBD2 covers 8 bases. The CDR3 contains 15 residues. The V gene end was trimmed by 6 bases and the J gene end by 2 bases; junction bases not matched to a gene: 9. Germline V gene sequence: CDR1 MNHNS, CDR2 SASEGT. This CDR3 is CASRYGLADTYEQYF. Here the CDR3 DNA reads TGTGCCAGCAGATACGGACTAGCCGACACCTACGAGCAGTACTTC.

This clone was found once. The sample contains more than one DNA sequence encoding this CDR3. The chain uses TRBV7-9 and TRBJ2-3; D call uncertain. Germline V gene data show CDR1 as SEHNR and CDR2 as FQNEAQ (reference sequence). The CDR3 runs 13 residues. Trimming left V 1 base short and J 2 bases short, with 4 bases between. CDR3 loop: CASSLGYTDTQYF. The CDR3 nucleotides are TGTGCCAGCAGCTTAGGGTACACAGATACGCAGTATTTT.

The rearrangement links TRBV5-1 to TRBJ2-7; no definite D call. Trimming took 0 bases from V and 6 from J, leaving 10 bases between them. CDR1 SGHRS and CDR2 YFSETQ come from the germline V gene. CDR3 size: 13 residues. The chain's CDR3 is CASSLVEAVEQYF. CDR3 in DNA: TGCGCCAGCAGCTTGGTAGAGGCGGTCGAGCAGTACTTC.

V usage is TRBV19 and J usage is TRBJ2-1; 9 bases are shared with TRBD2. CDR3 length equals 18 residues. CDR1 LNHDA and CDR2 SQIVND come from the germline V gene (reference sequence). With 4 bases clipped from V and 4 bases from J, the junction kept 14 bases outside the gene matches. The CDR3 here is CASSKTWGLADSYNEQFF. CDR3 DNA: TGTGCCAGTAGTAAAACCTGGGGACTAGCCGACTCATACAATGAGCAGTTCTTC.